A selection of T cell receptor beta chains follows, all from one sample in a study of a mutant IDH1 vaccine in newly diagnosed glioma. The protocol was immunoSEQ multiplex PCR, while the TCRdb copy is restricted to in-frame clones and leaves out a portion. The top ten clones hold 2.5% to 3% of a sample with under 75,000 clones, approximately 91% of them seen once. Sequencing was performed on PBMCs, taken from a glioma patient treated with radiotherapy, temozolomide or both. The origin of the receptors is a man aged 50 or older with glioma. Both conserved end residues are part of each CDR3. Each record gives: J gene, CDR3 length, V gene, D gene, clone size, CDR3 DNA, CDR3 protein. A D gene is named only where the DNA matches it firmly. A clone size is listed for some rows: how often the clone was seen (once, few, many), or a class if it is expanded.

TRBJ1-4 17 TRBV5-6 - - TGTGCCAGCAGCTCCCCAGGGATGTTTTCAACTAATGAAAAACTGTTTTTT CASSSPGMFSTNEKLFF
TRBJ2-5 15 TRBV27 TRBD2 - TGTGCCAGCAGTTTGGGGACTAGCGGGAGAAAGACCCAGTACTTC CASSLGTSGRKTQYF
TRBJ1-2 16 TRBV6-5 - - TGTGCCAGCAGTTACGGGCGCCGAGGACAAAACTATGGCTACACCTTC CASSYGRRGQNYGYTF
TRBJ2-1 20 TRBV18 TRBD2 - TGTGCCAGCTCACCACCGGGGGGGTTAGCGGGGCCCAGCTCCTACAATGAGCAGTTCTTC CASSPPGGLAGPSSYNEQFF
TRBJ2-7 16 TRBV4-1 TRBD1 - TGCGCCAGCAGCCGAAGACAGGGGGCGGTGGACTACGAGCAGTACTTC CASSRRQGAVDYEQYF
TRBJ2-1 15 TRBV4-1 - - TGCGCCAGCAGCCAAGAGTACTCAGCGAACAATGAGCAGTTCTTC CASSQEYSANNEQFF
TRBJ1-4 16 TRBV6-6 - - TGTGCCAGCAGTTACGTGGGGGGAGAACGTGAAGAAAAACTGTTTTTT CASSYVGGEREEKLFF
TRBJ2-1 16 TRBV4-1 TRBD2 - TGCGCCAGCAGCCTCCTAGCGGGAGCCTCCTACAATGAGCAGTTCTTC CASSLLAGASYNEQFF
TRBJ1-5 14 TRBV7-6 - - TGTGCCAGCAGCTTATCCCACTTCGATCAGCCCCAGCATTTT CASSLSHFDQPQHF
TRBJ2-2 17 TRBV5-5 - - TGTGCCAGCAGCTCTATTCCGACAGGAGGGAACACCGGGGAGCTGTTTTTT CASSSIPTGGNTGELFF
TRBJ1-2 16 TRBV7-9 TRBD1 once TGTGCCAGCAGCTTAGATTTGGGACAGGTTATCGATGGCTACACCTTC CASSLDLGQVIDGYTF
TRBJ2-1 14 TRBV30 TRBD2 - TGTGCCTGCCAAAGGGGTGGGGAGGGCAATGAGCAGTTCTTC CACQRGGEGNEQFF
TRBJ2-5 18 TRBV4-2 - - TGTGCCAGCAGCCAAGGTTCTCACCCAAAGATTGCCCAAGAGACCCAGTACTTC CASSQGSHPKIAQETQYF
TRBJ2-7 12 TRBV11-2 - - TGTGCCAGCAGCTTAGTGGCAGCCCAGCAGTACTTC CASSLVAAQQYF
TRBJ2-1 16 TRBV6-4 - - TGTGCCAGCAGTGACTCGAGTCGGGGTTCCTACAATGAGCAGTTCTTC CASSDSSRGSYNEQFF
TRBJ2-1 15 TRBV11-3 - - TGTGCCAGCAGCTTAGACCACGGCTCCCACAATGAGCAGTTCTTC CASSLDHGSHNEQFF
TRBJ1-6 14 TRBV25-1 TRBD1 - TGTGCCAGCAGTATACAGGGGAGTAATTCACCCCTCCACTTT CASSIQGSNSPLHF
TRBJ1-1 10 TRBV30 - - TGTGCGGGCGGGGCCTTTGGAGCTTTCTTT CAGGAFGAFF
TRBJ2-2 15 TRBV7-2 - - TGTGCCAGCAGCTTAGCGAGGCAGGGGATCGGGGAGCTGTTTTTT CASSLARQGIGELFF
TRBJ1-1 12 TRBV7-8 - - TGTGCCAGCAGCTTAGGCCGCACTGAAGCTTTCTTT CASSLGRTEAFF
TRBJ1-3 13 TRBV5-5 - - TGTGCCAGCAGCTACCGCCCCCAAGGGACCATATATTTT CASSYRPQGTIYF
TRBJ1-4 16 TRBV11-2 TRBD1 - TGTGCCAGCAGCGCATATCCCGGGACAGGGAATGAAAAACTGTTTTTT CASSAYPGTGNEKLFF
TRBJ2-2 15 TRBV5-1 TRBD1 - TGCGCCAGCTCCCCCGGGACAGCGAACACCGGGGAGCTGTTTTTT CASSPGTANTGELFF
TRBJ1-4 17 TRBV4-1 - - TGCGCCAGCAGCCAGGGTCCACAGGGCCCTTCCAATGAAAAACTGTTTTTT CASSQGPQGPSNEKLFF
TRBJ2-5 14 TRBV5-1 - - TGCGCCAGCAGCACAGGGACTGGACGTGAGACCCAGTACTTC CASSTGTGRETQYF
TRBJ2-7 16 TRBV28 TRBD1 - TGTGCCAGCAGTTTATTCGGGGACAGGGCTTCCTACGAGCAGTACTTC CASSLFGDRASYEQYF
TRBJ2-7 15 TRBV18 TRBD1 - TGTGCCAGCTCACCCCGGGACAGGTACTCCTACGAGCAGTACTTC CASSPRDRYSYEQYF
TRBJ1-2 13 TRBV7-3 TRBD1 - TGTGCCAGCAGCTTAAACAGGGGAGATGGCTACACCTTC CASSLNRGDGYTF
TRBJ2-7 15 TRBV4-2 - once TGTGCCAGCAGCCAACCACGACAGGCCTCCTACGAGCAGTACTTC CASSQPRQASYEQYF
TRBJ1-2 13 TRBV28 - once TGTGCCAGCATGAATAGTGCTAACTATGGCTACACCTTC CASMNSANYGYTF
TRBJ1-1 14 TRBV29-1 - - TGCAGCTCACTGGGGGAGGACCTGAACACTGAAGCTTTCTTT CSSLGEDLNTEAFF
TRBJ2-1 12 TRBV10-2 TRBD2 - TGCGCCAGCGGGAGGGCTCACAATGAGCAGTTCTTC CASGRAHNEQFF
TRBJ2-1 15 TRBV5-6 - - TGTGCCAGCAGCTTGTGGGGGGTCTCCTACAATGAGCAGTTCTTC CASSLWGVSYNEQFF
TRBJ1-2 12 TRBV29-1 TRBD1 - TGCAGCGCCACAGGGGATGACTATGGCTACACCTTC CSATGDDYGYTF
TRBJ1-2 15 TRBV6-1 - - TGTGCCAGCAGTGAGGCGCCCAGGGTAGAGGATGGCTACACCTTC CASSEAPRVEDGYTF
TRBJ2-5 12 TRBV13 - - TGTGCCAGCAGCGGGGTTCAAGAGACCCAGTACTTC CASSGVQETQYF
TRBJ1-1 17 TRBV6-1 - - TGTGCCAGCAGTGAAAGGACCACAAAACAGGGGAACACTGAAGCTTTCTTT CASSERTTKQGNTEAFF
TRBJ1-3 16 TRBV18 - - TGTGCCAGCTCACAAAGCGACGCGAGCTCTGGAAACACCATATATTTT CASSQSDASSGNTIYF
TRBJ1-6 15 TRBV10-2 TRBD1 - TGCGCCAGCAGACAGGGGAGCTCCTATAATTCACCCCTCCACTTT CASRQGSSYNSPLHF
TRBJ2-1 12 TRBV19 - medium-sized TGTGCCAGTAGTATCGGCGGGACTGAGCAGTTCTTC CASSIGGTEQFF
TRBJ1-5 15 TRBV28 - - TGTGCCAGCAGCCTGTTGGTCCGGACAAATCAGCCCCAGCATTTT CASSLLVRTNQPQHF
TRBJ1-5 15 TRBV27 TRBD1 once TGTGCCAGCAGTTTAGGGACAGGGAGAGGACAGCCCCAGCATTTT CASSLGTGRGQPQHF
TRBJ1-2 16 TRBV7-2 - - TGTGCCAGCAGCTTAAACGGGGGGCGAACTTCTTTCGGCTACACCTTC CASSLNGGRTSFGYTF
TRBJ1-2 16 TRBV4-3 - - TGCGCCAGCAGCCAAGCTAGTGGAGGATTAACCTATGGCTACACCTTC CASSQASGGLTYGYTF
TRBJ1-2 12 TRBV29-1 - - TGCAGCGTTGTGGGGGGCGCGGAAGGCTACACCTTC CSVVGGAEGYTF
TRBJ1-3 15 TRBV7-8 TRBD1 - TGTGCCAGCAGCACGGGACAGGGGGGCGAAAACACCATATATTTT CASSTGQGGENTIYF
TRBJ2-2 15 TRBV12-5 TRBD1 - TGTGCTAGTGGTGCACAGGGGGCTGGCACCGGGGAGCTGTTTTTT CASGAQGAGTGELFF
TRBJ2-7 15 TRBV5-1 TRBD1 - TGCGCCAGCAGCTTCCGGGACAGGGGAGCCTACGAGCAGTACTTC CASSFRDRGAYEQYF
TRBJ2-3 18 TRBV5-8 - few TGTGCCAGCAGCCGCGCGCAGGGGGGGGTTTGGGGCACAGATACGCAGTATTTT CASSRAQGGVWGTDTQYF
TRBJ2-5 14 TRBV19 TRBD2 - TGTGCCAGTAGTAGAGGACTAGTCAGAGAGACCCAGTACTTC CASSRGLVRETQYF
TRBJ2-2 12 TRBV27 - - TGTGCCAGCAGCTACAGGGCCGGGGAGCTGTTTTTT CASSYRAGELFF
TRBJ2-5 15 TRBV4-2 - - TGTGCCAGCAGCCAAGATCCGACTAGGTGGGAGACCCAGTACTTC CASSQDPTRWETQYF
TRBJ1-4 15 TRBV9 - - TGTGCCAGCAGCGTATCCCCCAGTAAACACGAAAAACTGTTTTTT CASSVSPSKHEKLFF
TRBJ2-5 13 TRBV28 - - TGTGCAACCATAAGAGGTCCAGGAGAGACCCAGTACTTC CATIRGPGETQYF
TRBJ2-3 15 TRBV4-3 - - TGCGCCAGCAGCCGGTACACCAACCCCACAGATACGCAGTATTTT CASSRYTNPTDTQYF
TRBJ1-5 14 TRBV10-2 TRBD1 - TGCGCCAGCAGGTTGGGACAGGGCAATCAGCCCCAGCATTTT CASRLGQGNQPQHF
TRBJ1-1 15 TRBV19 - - TGTGCCAGTAGTATAGTATGGGGCAGGGGCACTGAAGCTTTCTTT CASSIVWGRGTEAFF
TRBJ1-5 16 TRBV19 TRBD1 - TGTGCCAGTAGTATTAATCCTAACAGGGGAAATCAGCCCCAGCATTTT CASSINPNRGNQPQHF
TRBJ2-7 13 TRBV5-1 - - TGCGCCAGCAGCTTTGAGGGGGACTACGAGCAGTACTTC CASSFEGDYEQYF